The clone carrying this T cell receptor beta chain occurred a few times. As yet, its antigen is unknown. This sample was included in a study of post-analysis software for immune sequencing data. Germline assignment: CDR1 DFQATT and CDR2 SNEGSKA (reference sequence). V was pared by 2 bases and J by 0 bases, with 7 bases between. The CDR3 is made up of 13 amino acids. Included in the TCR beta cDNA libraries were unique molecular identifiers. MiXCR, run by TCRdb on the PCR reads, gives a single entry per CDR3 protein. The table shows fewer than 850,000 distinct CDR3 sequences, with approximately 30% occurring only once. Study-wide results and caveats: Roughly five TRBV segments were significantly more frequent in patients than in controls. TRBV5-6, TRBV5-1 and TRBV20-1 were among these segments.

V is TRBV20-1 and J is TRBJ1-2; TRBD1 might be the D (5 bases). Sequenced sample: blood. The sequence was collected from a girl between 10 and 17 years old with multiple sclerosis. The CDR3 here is CSARKDTNYGYTF. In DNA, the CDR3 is TGCAGTGCTAGAAAGGACACTAACTATGGCTACACCTTC.